The next 24 T cell receptor beta chains were all read from a single sample in a study of CD8+CD57+ T cells in acquired aplastic anemia. TCR beta VDJ combinations and CDR3 sequences were profiled from genomic DNA. From the reads, TCRdb called clonotypes with MiXCR, one entry per CDR3 protein. The sample carries 110,000 or so distinct CDR3 sequences, 45% to 60% recorded once. By flow cytometry, patients selected for sequencing had shown an expansion of CD8+CD57+ cells. The sequencing sample was made of sorted CD4+, CD8+, or CD8+CD57+ T cells (not recorded which) from PBMCs. Every receptor here comes from a human donor with aplastic anemia.

The J gene is TRBJ1-5, the V gene TRBV5-1; D gene uncertain. Germline CDR1 SGHRS, CDR2 YFSETQ. The length of the CDR3 is 14 residues. Trimming left V 2 bases short and J 7 bases short, with 13 bases between. CDR3 bases: TGCGCCAGCAGCTTCGCGGGTTTAGGGCAGCCCCAGCATTTT. Translated, it gives CASSFAGLGQPQHF.

The J gene is TRBJ2-3, the V gene TRBV5-1; D gene unclear. The CDR3 has 15 residues. The V end was cut by 2 bases, the J end by 2 bases, with 12 bases between. CDR1 and CDR2 from the germline V gene are SGHRS and YFSETQ. The CDR3 reads CASSFSFTTTDTQYF. The CDR3, as DNA: TGCGCCAGCAGCTTCTCCTTTACTACCACAGATACGCAGTATTTT.

The chain combines TRBV10-3 with TRBJ2-5; TRBD1 agrees at 7 bases. From germline, CDR1 is ENHRY and CDR2 SYGVKD. This CDR3 is 12 amino acids long. V was clipped by 9 bases and J by 0 bases; unmatched bases: 1. The CDR3 loop is CAIRGHQETQYF. The DNA for the CDR3 is TGTGCCATAAGGGGGCACCAAGAGACCCAGTACTTC.

The chain recombines TRBV25-1 with TRBJ2-7; D could derive from TRBD1 or TRBD2 (5 bases each). This CDR3 has 14 amino acids. CDR1 is MGHDK, CDR2 SYGVNS, per germline. The V and J ends lost 6 bases and 1 base respectively, with 13 bases between them. CDR3 region: CASRTGTYSYEQYF. The CDR3 DNA reads TGTGCCAGCAGGACCGGGACCTATTCCTACGAGCAGTACTTC.

The genes are TRBV10-3 and TRBJ2-2; D not certain. Germline V lookup: CDR1 ENHRY, CDR2 SYGVKD. This CDR3 contains 13 residues. The V end lost 6 bases, the J end lost 4 bases, and 9 bases lay between the germline ends. CDR3 in amino acids: CAIRGGGTGELFF. In DNA form, the CDR3 reads TGTGCCATCAGAGGCGGTGGCACCGGGGAGCTGTTTTTT.

The chain employs TRBV19 and TRBJ1-1; weak D call: TRBD1 (5 bases). CDR3 length: 15 amino acids. Trimming took 3 bases from V and 5 from J, leaving 16 bases between them. CDR1 is LNHDA and CDR2 is SQIVND in the germline V gene (reference sequence). CDR3 loop: CASSMGTGLSTEAFF. The CDR3 nucleotides are TGTGCCAGTAGTATGGGAACGGGACTGTCTACTGAAGCTTTCTTT. The full variable domain, with the rest looked up from reference TRBV19 and TRBJ1-1, is DGGITQSPKYLFRKEGQNVTLSCEQNLNHDAMYWYRQDPGQGLRLIYYSQIVNDFQKGDIAEGYSVSREKKESFPLTVTSAQKNPTAFYLCASSMGTGLSTEAFFGQGTRLTVV.

Details on this clonotype: A junction boundary mismatches the germline segment, possibly from a read error. The chain combines TRBV5-5 with TRBJ2-7; D is ambiguous. Germline lookup yields CDR1 SGHKS and CDR2 YYEKEE (reference sequence). CDR3 length equals 13 residues. The CDR3 loop reads CASSQVGIGEQYF. The DNA of the CDR3 is TGCGCCAGCAGCCAAGTTGGGATCGGCGAGCAGTACTTC.

This clonotype was found a few times. The rearrangement joins TRBV19 to TRBJ2-3; TRBD1 is a possible D gene (6 bases). The germline V and J ends were trimmed by 4 bases and 8 bases, with 16 bases remaining between them. The CDR3 loop spans 14 amino acids. Germline V gene data show CDR1 as LNHDA and CDR2 as SQIVND (reference sequence). In DNA, the CDR3 is TGTGCCAGTAGTAAAGGGATACAGGGTGGTACGCAGTATTTT. Its translation is CASSKGIQGGTQYF. The full variable domain, with the rest looked up from reference TRBV19 and TRBJ2-3, is DGGITQSPKYLFRKEGQNVTLSCEQNLNHDAMYWYRQDPGQGLRLIYYSQIVNDFQKGDIAEGYSVSREKKESFPLTVTSAQKNPTAFYLCASSKGIQGGTQYFGPGTRLTVL.

The chain joins TRBV19 to TRBJ1-1; D is ambiguous. The CDR3 has 14 amino acids. Germline values: CDR1 LNHDA, CDR2 SQIVND (reference sequence). The V and J ends lost 5 bases and 4 bases respectively, with 14 bases between them. As DNA, the CDR3 is TGTGCCAGTAGTCTAGGACGAGCGACCACTGAAGCTTTCTTT. Encoded protein: CASSLGRATTEAFF. Supplemented by reference TRBV19 and TRBJ1-1, the full variable domain reads DGGITQSPKYLFRKEGQNVTLSCEQNLNHDAMYWYRQDPGQGLRLIYYSQIVNDFQKGDIAEGYSVSREKKESFPLTVTSAQKNPTAFYLCASSLGRATTEAFFGQGTRLTVV.

This clonotype was seen at least ten times. The chain joins TRBV6-1 to TRBJ2-2; D is perhaps TRBD2 (6 bases). Trimming stripped 5 bases from V and 0 bases from J, with 10 bases between. The V gene's germline CDR1 is MNHNS and CDR2 SASEGT. The CDR3 sequence is 15 residues long. Here the CDR3 reads CASSIREANTGELFF. The CDR3 nucleotides read TGTGCCAGCAGTATAAGGGAGGCGAACACCGGGGAGCTGTTTTTT.

J is TRBJ1-1 and V is TRBV7-8; 9 positions agree with TRBD1. Germline V gene data show CDR1 as SGHVS and CDR2 as FQNEAQ. The CDR3 has 15 residues. Trimming took 1 base from V and 4 from J; bases not matched to a gene: 4. The CDR3 sequence is CASSLVGQGFTEAFF. CDR3 nucleotide sequence: TGTGCCAGCAGCTTAGTGGGACAGGGCTTCACTGAAGCTTTCTTT.

V is TRBV4-1 and J is TRBJ1-2, with 10 bases fitting TRBD1. The J segment lost 2 bases and the V segment lost 0 bases, leaving 6 bases of the junction unmatched. Germline assignment: CDR1 MGHRA and CDR2 YSYEKL. CDR3 size: 17 residues. The CDR3 loop is CASSQDRMTGGNYGYTF. In DNA, the CDR3 is TGCGCCAGCAGCCAAGATCGAATGACAGGGGGCAACTATGGCTACACCTTC.

This clonotype was seen more than once but under ten times. This rearrangement joins TRBV2 to TRBJ1-6; 7 bases match TRBD1. Germline trimming cut 3 bases from V and 6 bases from J; bases unmatched to any gene: 2. The CDR3 sequence is 14 residues long. The germline CDR1 and CDR2 sequences are SNHLY and FYNNEI. CDR3 DNA: TGTGCCAGCAGTGAGACAGGGCGTAATTCACCCCTCCACTTT. It yields the protein CASSETGRNSPLHF.

In this sample, this clonotype turned up a few times. The rearrangement uses TRBV7-8 and TRBJ2-7; D is undetermined. The CDR3 runs to 12 residues. CDR1 is SGHVS, CDR2 FQNEAQ, per germline. Trimming took off 5 bases at V and 6 bases at J, with 11 bases between the two ends. CDR3 nucleotide sequence: TGTGCCAGCAGCCACACGGTCGGCGAGCAGTACTTC. Protein product: CASSHTVGEQYF.

V is TRBV19 and J is TRBJ2-7; weak D call: TRBD2 (6 bases). Germline V gene lookup returns CDR1 LNHDA and CDR2 SQIVND (reference sequence). V dropped 3 bases and J dropped 5 bases, with 11 bases sitting between them. The CDR3 sequence is 13 residues long. CDR3 bases: TGTGCCAGTAGTATCGGGACGGGGGACGAGCAGTACTTC. Translated, it gives CASSIGTGDEQYF.

The J gene is TRBJ2-1, the V gene TRBV18; 7 bases fit TRBD1. CDR1 and CDR2 from the germline V gene are KGHSH and LQKENI. Trimming removed 3 bases from V and 3 bases from J; junction bases left unmatched: 8. This CDR3 has 16 amino acids. CDR3 protein: CASSPDTGADYNEQFF. The CDR3 nucleotides are TGTGCCAGCTCACCTGATACAGGGGCCGACTACAATGAGCAGTTCTTC.

The genes are TRBV7-8 and TRBJ1-2; D is unresolved. V shed 2 bases and J shed 5 bases, with 6 bases lying between them. The CDR3 is 12 residues long. Germline V gene lookup returns CDR1 SGHVS and CDR2 FQNEAQ. The CDR3 DNA follows: TGTGCCAGCAGCTTAACTCCGTATGGCTACACCTTC. Amino acid sequence: CASSLTPYGYTF.

The DNA for the CDR3 is TGTGCCAGCAGCTTCTACCGGAACCTTCCCTACGAGCAGTACTTC. Its protein product is CASSFYRNLPYEQYF. The J gene is TRBJ2-7, the V gene TRBV11-2; the D is unclear. CDR3 length: 15 amino acids. Trimming cost V 3 bases and J 2 bases, with 14 bases left between them. Germline values: CDR1 SGHAT, CDR2 FQNNGV.

This clonotype was observed a handful of times. The V call is TRBV11-2, the J call TRBJ1-6; no clear D gene. Trimming shortened V by 2 bases and J by 3 bases, and 11 bases separated the two germline ends. Looked up from germline, CDR1 is SGHAT and CDR2 is FQNNGV. The CDR3 sequence is 16 residues long. In DNA form, the CDR3 reads TGTGCCAGCAGCTTAAGAGGAGCGGACTATAATTCACCCCTCCACTTT. Its translation: CASSLRGADYNSPLHF.

The V call is TRBV2, the J call TRBJ1-1; no clear D. CDR1 is SNHLY and CDR2 is FYNNEI in the germline V gene. This CDR3 comprises 14 residues. The ends were cut back, 1 base at V and 4 bases at J, with 10 bases in the middle. DNA for the CDR3: TGTGCCAGCAGTGAAGGATTTGGCACCACTGAAGCTTTCTTT. This translates into CASSEGFGTTEAFF.

J is TRBJ1-2 and V is TRBV25-1; D unresolved. The CDR3 runs to 13 residues. Trimming shortened V by 1 base and J by 5 bases, and 8 bases separated the two germline ends. CDR1 MGHDK and CDR2 SYGVNS come from the germline V gene. Written as DNA, the CDR3 is TGTGCCAGCAGTGAATCCGGGTTTTATGGCTACACCTTC. This translates into CASSESGFYGYTF.

V usage is TRBV29-1 and J usage is TRBJ2-3; tentative D call: TRBD2 (5 bases). CDR3 length: 13 amino acids. Deletions cut 6 bases from V and 3 bases from J, with 13 bases between. Germline V gives CDR1 SQVTM, CDR2 ANQGSEA. In nucleotides, the CDR3 is TGCAGCGTGGAGGCCCCGCCGACAGATACGCAGTATTTT. Protein sequence: CSVEAPPTDTQYF.

The chain links TRBV11-1 to TRBJ2-5; D is tentatively TRBD1 or TRBD2 (5 bases each). Trimming took 5 bases from V and 2 from J, leaving 9 bases between them. This CDR3 contains 13 residues. Looked up from germline, CDR1 is SGHAT and CDR2 is FQDESV (reference sequence). The CDR3 sequence: CASSKGRQETQYF. CDR3 coding DNA: TGTGCCAGCAGCAAGGGACGGCAAGAGACCCAGTACTTC. Full variable domain (outside the CDR3, taken from reference TRBV11-1 and TRBJ2-5): EAEVAQSPRYKITEKSQAVAFWCDPISGHATLYWYRQILGQGPELLVQFQDESVVDDSQLPKDRFSAERLKGVDSTLKIQPAELGDSAMYLCASSKGRQETQYFGPGTRLLVL.

The rearrangement joins TRBV20-1 to TRBJ1-2; D remains ambiguous. Germline-derived CDR1 and CDR2 are DFQATT and SNEGSKA (reference sequence). Trimming stripped 6 bases from V and 2 bases from J, with 7 bases between. The CDR3 spans 11 residues. Here the CDR3 DNA reads TGCAGTGCCGACGGGAACTATGGCTACACCTTC. The encoded protein is CSADGNYGYTF.